This TCR beta chain was profiled in a study of a mutant IDH1 vaccine in newly diagnosed glioma (dated by TCRdb to about 2021). Concerning the study at large: Vaccination started 4-6 weeks after radiotherapy alone, or was given together with temozolomide cycles in the groups whose treatment included chemotherapy. The roughly 33 treated patients were about 60% male and around 38% female, with a mean age of roughly 42 years. Prior to enrollment, patients had been given standard therapy consisting of radiotherapy alone, temozolomide alone, or radiochemotherapy with temozolomide, with the combination given to most patients. The week-35 safety follow-up was designated visit V12, and the week-47 end of study was designated visit V13. Peripheral blood was collected at six visits: V03 (baseline), V05, V07, V10, V12 and V13. Longitudinal TCRB deep sequencing was done for some 25 treated patients, wherever samples were available for exploratory analyses.

The time point label corresponds to: week 35, safety follow-up. Each vaccine dose, consisting of 300 ug of a 20-mer mutant IDH1 peptide in Montanide, was administered subcutaneously with topical imiquimod. Eight vaccinations were administered to patients in weeks 1, 3, 5, 7, 11, 15, 19 and 23, corresponding to visits V03 through V10. All donors had newly diagnosed IDH1-mutant astrocytomas of WHO grade 3 or 4 that showed loss of nuclear ATRX. The samples were drawn from NOA16, a multicentre, single-arm, open-label phase I trial in Germany that tested a mutant IDH1 peptide vaccine in humans for the first time. Genomic DNA for TCRB sequencing was isolated from EDTA blood with the DNeasy Blood and Tissue Kit. The CDR3 holds 13 amino acids from the cysteine to the phenylalanine. Only the CDR3 region is kept as DNA, spanning 39 bases read in frame from base 1. Between the V and J ends, shortened by 4 bases and 7 bases respectively, the junction contains 14 bases. The germline V gene sets CDR1 to SQVTM and CDR2 to ANQGSEA.

The study at large found these results: The authors noted that analyses of patient blood samples could not be reproduced because of sample limitations. Changes in the top peripheral T cell clonotypes picked up by TCRB sequencing did not appear to be linked to pseudoprogression. PBMC samples for TCRB deep sequencing were selected based on availability. Immune responses induced by the vaccine were seen in 90% to 95% of patients across multiple MHC alleles.

On this clone itself: Its antigen remains undetermined. One base away there is no much larger clone; base qualities are not given.

Library method: the immunoSEQ multiplex PCR assay. Following the manufacturer's protocol, the hsTCRB Kit was used to amplify rearranged TCR beta chain sequences. TCRB libraries were sequenced on an Illumina MiSeq. The paper's data handling went like this. The proprietary platform of the kit vendor was used for demultiplexing, trimming and gene mapping. TCRdb provides this immuneACCESS table in a form limited to in-frame rearrangements. Some clones are lacking; in checked studies, under half of them reflect an unresolved V gene, and why the rest are absent is not known. V, J and clone size are those of that table, while D and trimming were read from the DNA. This sample lists over 35,000 clones; around 83% were detected once. The ten largest make up approximately 5.5% of the sample.

The starting material was PBMCs, obtained from a glioma patient whose treatment included an IDH1 peptide vaccine. This receptor was obtained from a woman between 50 and 59 years old with glioma. Recombination connected TRBV29-1 to TRBJ1-5; the best D guess is TRBD1, with 5 bases matching. In nucleotide form, the sequence is TGCAGCGTTGCTAAAGGGGCGGGCCAGCCCCAGCATTTT. It is translated as CSVAKGAGQPQHF.